This TCR beta chain comes out of a study of T cell responses to AZD1222 COVID-19 vaccine. Study observations and caveats: Dominant CD4 TCR responses targeted spike regions 160-218 and 743-854. Sampling captured repertoires only after the peak T cell response. Possibly, clonal diversity was underestimated; donors were largely white British and included more females. Recipients of two AZD1222 doses showed rising Spike-specific TCR breadth and depth.

CDR1 KGHDR and CDR2 SFDVKD come from the germline V gene. The ends were cut back, 8 bases at V and 2 bases at J, with 11 bases in the middle. The CDR3 sequence is 13 residues long. In the case of this clone: Its antigen is undetermined.

Here immunoSEQ multiplex PCR was the method, and the copy in TCRdb shows in-frame clones only, minus some. This sample has approximately 100,000 clones, with approximately 90% found just once. The material sequenced was peripheral blood, taken on day 0 of AZD1222 vaccination. The chain combines TRBV24-1 with TRBJ2-5; D possibly corresponds to TRBD2 (6 bases). The TCR originated in an adult in good health. CDR3 sequence reads: CATNRRGQETQYF. The CDR3 DNA follows: TGTGCCACCAACCGACGGGGGCAAGAGACCCAGTACTTC.